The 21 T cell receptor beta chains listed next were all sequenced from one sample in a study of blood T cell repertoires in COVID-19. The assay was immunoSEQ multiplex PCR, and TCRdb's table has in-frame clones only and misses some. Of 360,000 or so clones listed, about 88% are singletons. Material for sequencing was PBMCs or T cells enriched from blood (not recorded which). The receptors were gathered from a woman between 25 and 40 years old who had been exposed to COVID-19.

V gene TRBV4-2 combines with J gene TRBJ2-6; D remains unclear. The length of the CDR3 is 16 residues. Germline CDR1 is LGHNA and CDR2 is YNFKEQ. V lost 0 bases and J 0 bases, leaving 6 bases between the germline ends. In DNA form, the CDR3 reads TGTGCCAGCAGCCAAGAAGTGGCCTCTGGGGCCAACGTCCTGACTTTC. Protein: CASSQEVASGANVLTF.

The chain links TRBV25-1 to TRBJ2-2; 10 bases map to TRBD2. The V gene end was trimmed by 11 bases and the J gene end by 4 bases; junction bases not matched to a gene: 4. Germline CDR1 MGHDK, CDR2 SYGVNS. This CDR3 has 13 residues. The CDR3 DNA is TGTGCCCACCAGCGGGAGGGCACCGGGGAGCTGTTTTTT. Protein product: CAHQREGTGELFF.

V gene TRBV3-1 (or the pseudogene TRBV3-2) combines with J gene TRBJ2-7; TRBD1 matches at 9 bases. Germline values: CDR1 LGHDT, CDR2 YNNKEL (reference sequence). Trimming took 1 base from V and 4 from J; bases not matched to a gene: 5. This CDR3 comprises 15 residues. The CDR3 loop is CASSQGRDRVYEQYF. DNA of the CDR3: TGTGCCAGCAGCCAAGGCCGGGACAGGGTTTACGAGCAGTACTTC.

The CDR3 loop is CASSQAQHYGYTF. The CDR3 nucleotides are TGTGCCAGCAGCCAAGCACAGCACTATGGCTACACCTTC. The chain recombines TRBV14 with TRBJ1-2, with D hard to call. The germline V and J ends were trimmed by 1 base and 3 bases, with 6 bases remaining between them. Looked up from germline, CDR1 is SGHDN and CDR2 is FVKESK. The length of the CDR3 is 13 residues.

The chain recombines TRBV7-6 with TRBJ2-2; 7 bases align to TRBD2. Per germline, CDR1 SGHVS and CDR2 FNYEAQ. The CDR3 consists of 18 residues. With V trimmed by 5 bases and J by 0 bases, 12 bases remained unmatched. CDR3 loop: CASSHGRAGNANTGELFF. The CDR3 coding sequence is TGTGCCAGCAGCCATGGGAGGGCGGGAAACGCGAACACCGGGGAGCTGTTTTTT.

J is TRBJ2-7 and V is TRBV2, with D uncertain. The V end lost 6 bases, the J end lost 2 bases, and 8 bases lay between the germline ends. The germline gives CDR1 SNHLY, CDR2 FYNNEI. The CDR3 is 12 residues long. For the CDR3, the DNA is TGTGCCAGCAGCCCCAGTGCCTACGAGCAGTACTTC. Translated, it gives CASSPSAYEQYF. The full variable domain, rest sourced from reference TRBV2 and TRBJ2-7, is EPEVTQTPSHQVTQMGQEVILRCVPISNHLYFYWYRQILGQKVEFLVSFYNNEISEKSEIFDDQFSVERPDGSNFTLKIRSTKLEDSAMYFCASSPSAYEQYFGPGTRLTVT.

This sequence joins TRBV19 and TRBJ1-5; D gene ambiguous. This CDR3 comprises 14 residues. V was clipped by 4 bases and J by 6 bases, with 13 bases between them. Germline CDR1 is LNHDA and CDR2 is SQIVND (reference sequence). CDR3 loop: CASSTGPRGQPQHF. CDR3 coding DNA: TGTGCCAGTAGTACAGGCCCGCGGGGTCAGCCCCAGCATTTT.

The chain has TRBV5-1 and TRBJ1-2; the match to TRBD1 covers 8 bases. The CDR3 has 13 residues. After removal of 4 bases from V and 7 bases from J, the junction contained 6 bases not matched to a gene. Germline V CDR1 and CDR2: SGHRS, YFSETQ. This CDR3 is CASSLGQGVGYTF. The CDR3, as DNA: TGCGCCAGCAGCCTTGGACAGGGTGTTGGCTACACCTTC.

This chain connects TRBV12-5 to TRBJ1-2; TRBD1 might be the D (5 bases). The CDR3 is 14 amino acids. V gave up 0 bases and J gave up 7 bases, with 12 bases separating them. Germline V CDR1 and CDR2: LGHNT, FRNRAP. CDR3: CASGLVSGFLGYTF. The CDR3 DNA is TGTGCTAGTGGTTTGGTATCAGGGTTTCTTGGCTACACCTTC.

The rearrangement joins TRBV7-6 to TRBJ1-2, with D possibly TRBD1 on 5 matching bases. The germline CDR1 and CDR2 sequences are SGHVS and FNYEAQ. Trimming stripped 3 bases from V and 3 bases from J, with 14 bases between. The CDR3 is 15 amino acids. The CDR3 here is CASSFGQGGDYGYTF. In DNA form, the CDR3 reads TGTGCCAGCAGCTTTGGGCAGGGTGGGGACTATGGCTACACCTTC.

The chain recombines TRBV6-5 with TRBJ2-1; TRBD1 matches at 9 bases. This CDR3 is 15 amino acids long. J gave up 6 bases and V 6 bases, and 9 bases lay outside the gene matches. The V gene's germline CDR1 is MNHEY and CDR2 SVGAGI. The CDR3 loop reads CASRAPGQGLNEQFF. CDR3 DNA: TGTGCCAGCAGGGCGCCGGGACAGGGTCTCAATGAGCAGTTCTTC.

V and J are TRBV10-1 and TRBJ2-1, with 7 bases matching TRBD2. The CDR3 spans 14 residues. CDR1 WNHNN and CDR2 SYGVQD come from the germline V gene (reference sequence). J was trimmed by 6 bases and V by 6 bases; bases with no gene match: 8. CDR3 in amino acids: CASRPGGPRNEQFF. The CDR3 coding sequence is TGCGCCAGCAGGCCGGGAGGTCCCCGCAATGAGCAGTTCTTC.

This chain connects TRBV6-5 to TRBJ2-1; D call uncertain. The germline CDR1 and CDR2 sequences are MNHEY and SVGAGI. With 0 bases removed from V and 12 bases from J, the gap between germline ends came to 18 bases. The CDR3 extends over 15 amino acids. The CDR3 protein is CASSYSLAVPRRQFF. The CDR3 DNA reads TGTGCCAGCAGTTACTCGTTGGCAGTCCCCCGTCGGCAGTTCTTC.

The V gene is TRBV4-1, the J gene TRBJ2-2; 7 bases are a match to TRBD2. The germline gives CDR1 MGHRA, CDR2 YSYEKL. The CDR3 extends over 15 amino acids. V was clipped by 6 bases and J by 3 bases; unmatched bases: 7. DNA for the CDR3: TGCGCCAGCAGTCTTTCTGGGGGGGACACCGGGGAGCTGTTTTTT. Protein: CASSLSGGDTGELFF.

The CDR3 coding sequence is TGTGCCAGTAGTACGGGACAGGGAGATGTAGCCAAAAACATTCAGTACTTC. It is translated as CASSTGQGDVAKNIQYF. The chain joins TRBV19 to TRBJ2-4; 9 nucleotides align to TRBD1. V shed 4 bases and J 0 bases; nucleotides not matched to a gene: 7. Germline V gene lookup returns CDR1 LNHDA and CDR2 SQIVND (reference sequence). The CDR3 length is 17 residues.

The CDR3 sequence is CASDPTLVTEAFF. CDR3 in DNA: TGTGCTAGTGACCCGACATTAGTCACTGAAGCTTTCTTT. The J gene is TRBJ1-1, the V gene TRBV12-5, with D hard to call. The CDR3 loop spans 13 amino acids. With 7 bases removed from V and 4 bases from J, the gap between germline ends came to 13 bases. Germline loops: CDR1 LGHNT, CDR2 FRNRAP.

CDR3 in amino acids: CASSTIPGLAGGGADTQYF. As DNA, the CDR3 is TGTGCCAGCTCAACCATACCGGGACTAGCGGGAGGAGGCGCAGATACGCAGTATTTT. V is TRBV18 and J is TRBJ2-3; 15 nucleotides line up with TRBD2. The germline V gene encodes CDR1 KGHSH and CDR2 LQKENI. The J segment lost 4 bases and the V segment lost 5 bases, leaving 13 bases of the junction unmatched. The CDR3 contains 19 residues.

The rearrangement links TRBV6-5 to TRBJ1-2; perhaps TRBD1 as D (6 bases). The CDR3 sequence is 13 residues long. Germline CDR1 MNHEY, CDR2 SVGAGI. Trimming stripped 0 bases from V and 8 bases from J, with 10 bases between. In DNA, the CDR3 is TGTGCCAGCAGTTACTCGAATAGGGGGGGCTACACCTTC. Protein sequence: CASSYSNRGGYTF.

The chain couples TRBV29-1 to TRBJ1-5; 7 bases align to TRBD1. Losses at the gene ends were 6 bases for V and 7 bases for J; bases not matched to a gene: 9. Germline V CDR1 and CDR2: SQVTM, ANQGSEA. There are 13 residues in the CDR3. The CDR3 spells CSVATGDRQPQHF. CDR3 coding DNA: TGCAGCGTCGCCACAGGGGATCGGCAGCCCCAGCATTTT.

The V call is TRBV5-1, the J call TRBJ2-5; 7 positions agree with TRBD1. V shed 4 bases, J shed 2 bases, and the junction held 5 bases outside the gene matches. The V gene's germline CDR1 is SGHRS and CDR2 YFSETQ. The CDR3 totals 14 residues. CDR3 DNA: TGCGCCAGCAGCCCCGGGACAGAACAAGAGACCCAGTACTTC. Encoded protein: CASSPGTEQETQYF. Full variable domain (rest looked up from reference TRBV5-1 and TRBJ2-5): KAGVTQTPRYLIKTRGQQVTLSCSPISGHRSVSWYQQTPGQGLQFLFEYFSETQRNKGNFPGRFSGRQFSNSRSEMNVSTLELGDSALYLCASSPGTEQETQYFGPGTRLLVL.

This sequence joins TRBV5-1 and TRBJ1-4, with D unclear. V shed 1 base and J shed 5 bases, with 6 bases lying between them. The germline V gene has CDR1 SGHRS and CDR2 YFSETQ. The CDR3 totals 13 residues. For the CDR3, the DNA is TGCGCCAGCAGCTTGAGCGGGAATGAAAAACTGTTTTTT. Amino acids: CASSLSGNEKLFF.